This TCR beta chain was obtained from a study of blood T cell repertoires in COVID-19. The overall study: Sites in the United States, Italy and Spain provided acute and convalescent COVID-19 samples.

Trimming shortened V by 2 bases and J by 6 bases, and 7 bases separated the two germline ends. CDR3 size: 12 residues. Enrolment of Seattle patients took place during active infection, and they were followed longitudinally. In the study's own analysis: Estimated nucleated cell counts came from reference gene primer amplification. TCRdb's table, derived via immunoSEQ multiplex PCR, lists solely in-frame clones and lacks some. V, J and clone size are taken as reported in that table, and D and trimming were inferred from the DNA itself. Of 500,000 to 600,000 clones listed, around nine tenths were seen once; the top ten hold roughly 8%.

The TCR originated in a woman aged 50 to 60 with COVID-19, enrolled during active disease. Sequencing was done on a sample of peripheral blood. This chain uses TRBV12-3 or TRBV12-4 with TRBJ1-2; D gene unclear. In nucleotides, the CDR3 is TGTGCCAGCAGTTTAATTACAAATGGCTACACCTTC. This gives the protein CASSLITNGYTF.